Detailed here is one TCR beta chain. Antigen: not known. A read error may explain this, as a much larger clone is one base away. This sample was included in a study of T cells in Graves' hyperthyroidism and ophthalmopathy. Study results and caveats: Appearing also in blood were most of the thyroid clonotypes expanded above 0.001.

Amplification of TCR beta CDR3 regions used RNA as the template. The HTBI primer set was used in a first-round RT-PCR of the TCR CDR3. TCRdb used MiXCR to reprocess the multiplex PCR reads, holding one entry per CDR3 protein. The repertoire holds about 600,000 distinct CDR3 sequences, with roughly 16% as singletons. The study included ophthalmopathy patients with Clinical Activity Score at least 3, NOSPECS grade at least 4 and duration under 3 months. Diagnoses were made from clinical symptoms, serum measures (thyroxine and TRAb), thyroid ultrasound and orbital computed tomography. Each 10 ml fresh peripheral blood draw supplied the PBMCs. Sequencing was performed on blood. The source of this sequence is a woman aged 40 to 50 with Graves' ophthalmopathy.

The CDR3 DNA is TGTACCAGCTCCGTGGGCGGGAACCCGGGAAATGAGCAGTTCTTC. This gives the protein CTSSVGGNPGNEQFF. The chain employs TRBV18 and TRBJ2-1; weak D call: TRBD2 (6 bases). The CDR3 has 15 residues. Germline V gene data show CDR1 as KGHSH and CDR2 as LQKENI.